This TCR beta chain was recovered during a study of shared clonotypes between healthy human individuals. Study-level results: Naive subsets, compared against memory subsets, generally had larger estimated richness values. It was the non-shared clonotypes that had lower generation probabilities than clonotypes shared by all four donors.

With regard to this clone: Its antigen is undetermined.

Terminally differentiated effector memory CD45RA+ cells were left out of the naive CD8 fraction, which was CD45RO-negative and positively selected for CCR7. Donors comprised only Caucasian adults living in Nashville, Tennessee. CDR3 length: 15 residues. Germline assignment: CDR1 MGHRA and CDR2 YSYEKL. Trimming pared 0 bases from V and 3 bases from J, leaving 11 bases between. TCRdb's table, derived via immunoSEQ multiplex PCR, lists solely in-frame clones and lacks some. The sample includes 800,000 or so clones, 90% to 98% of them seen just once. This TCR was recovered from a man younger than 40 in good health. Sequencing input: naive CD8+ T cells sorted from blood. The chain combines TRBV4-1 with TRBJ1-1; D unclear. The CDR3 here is CASSQEPGTDTEAFF. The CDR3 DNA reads TGCGCCAGCAGCCAAGAGCCAGGCACGGACACTGAAGCTTTCTTT.